Each of the 17 T cell receptor beta chains below was sequenced from the same sample in a study of T cell changes during pregnancy in multiple sclerosis. Profiled with immunoSEQ multiplex PCR; TCRdb holds only in-frame clones, not every one. The sample lists about 130,000 clones; approximately 96% were seen once. This specimen was peripheral blood, taken after pregnancy. The receptor set was obtained from a female donor with multiple sclerosis, enrolled in a pregnancy study.

J is TRBJ1-2 and V is TRBV5-1; D might be TRBD1 (6 bases). The CDR3 is made up of 17 amino acids. The V and J ends lost 2 bases and 1 base respectively, with 18 bases between them. Germline CDR1 SGHRS, CDR2 YFSETQ. The CDR3 DNA follows: TGCGCCAGCAGCTTCGGAATCAACAGGGATTTTAACTATGGCTACACCTTC. Translating gives CASSFGINRDFNYGYTF. Variable domain in full (rest from reference TRBV5-1 and TRBJ1-2): KAGVTQTPRYLIKTRGQQVTLSCSPISGHRSVSWYQQTPGQGLQFLFEYFSETQRNKGNFPGRFSGRQFSNSRSEMNVSTLELGDSALYLCASSFGINRDFNYGYTFGSGTRLTVV.

CDR3 amino acids: CASSPKGQGKSSEAFF. The CDR3 DNA reads TGTGCCAGCTCACCAAAAGGACAGGGTAAGTCGTCTGAAGCTTTCTTT. The chain recombines TRBV18 with TRBJ1-1, with 8 bases identical to TRBD1. This CDR3 is 16 amino acids long. The germline V gene encodes CDR1 KGHSH and CDR2 LQKENI. Losses at the gene ends were 2 bases for V and 6 bases for J; bases not matched to a gene: 11.

The sample holds one count of this clone. The chain uses TRBV28 and TRBJ2-7; 12 positions agree with TRBD1. The CDR3 totals 15 residues. With 4 bases clipped from V and 3 bases from J, the junction kept 4 bases outside the gene matches. Germline V gene sequence: CDR1 MDHEN, CDR2 SYDVKM. In nucleotides, the CDR3 is TGTGCCAGCAGTTCGGGACAGGGGGCTTTCTACGAGCAGTACTTC. Amino acids: CASSSGQGAFYEQYF.

This chain uses TRBV28 with TRBJ2-1; 8 bases match TRBD2. Germline CDR1 and CDR2: MDHEN and SYDVKM. With V trimmed by 10 bases and J by 4 bases, 6 bases remained unmatched. The CDR3 totals 13 residues. The CDR3 nucleotides are TGTGCCACCTTCGGGGGGGGATACAATGAGCAGTTCTTC. Its protein is CATFGGGYNEQFF.

The chain is built from TRBV11-2 and TRBJ2-7; the match to TRBD2 covers 7 bases. The V gene end was trimmed by 5 bases and the J gene end by 2 bases; junction bases not matched to a gene: 3. CDR1 is SGHAT, CDR2 FQNNGV, per germline. CDR3 length: 13 amino acids. The CDR3 spells CASSPGTTYEQYF. The CDR3 nucleotides read TGTGCCAGCAGCCCGGGGACTACCTACGAGCAGTACTTC.

V usage is TRBV19 and J usage is TRBJ1-2, with unresolved D. CDR1 LNHDA and CDR2 SQIVND come from the germline V gene (reference sequence). The CDR3 totals 13 residues. Trimming took 3 bases from V and 8 from J, leaving 13 bases between them. As DNA, the CDR3 is TGTGCCAGTAGTATCACGGCAGGAACGGGCTACACCTTC. Protein sequence: CASSITAGTGYTF.

Comment on this clone: A read error may account for a junction end that differs from germline. The chain recombines TRBV27 with TRBJ1-3, with TRBD1 as a possible D gene (5 bases). Germline V gene sequence: CDR1 MNHEY, CDR2 SMNVEV (reference sequence). This CDR3 comprises 10 residues. In nucleotides, the CDR3 is TGTGCCAGCAAGGTGCGGGGGGGATGTTTT. Its protein product is CASKVRGGCF.

The chain is built from TRBV5-4 and TRBJ2-5, with D perhaps TRBD1 (7 bases). V was shortened by 0 bases and J by 2 bases, with 11 bases between the two germline ends. CDR1 is SGHNT, CDR2 YYREEE, per germline (reference sequence). The CDR3 runs to 15 residues. In DNA, the CDR3 is TGTGCCAGCAGCTTGGGCAGGGGGGTACAAGAGACCCAGTACTTC. Its translation: CASSLGRGVQETQYF.

This rearrangement joins TRBV29-1 to TRBJ2-3; 10 bases map to TRBD2. This CDR3 spans 19 amino acids. Trimming cost V 4 bases and J 0 bases; bases outside gene matches: 16. Germline CDR1 SQVTM, CDR2 ANQGSEA. CDR3 DNA: TGCAGCGTTGTAGGCCTAGCGGGAGTGGGGACTTCTAGCACAGATACGCAGTATTTT. Its protein is CSVVGLAGVGTSSTDTQYF.

The rearrangement uses TRBV6-6 and TRBJ2-3; 7 bases are shared with TRBD2. The CDR3 has 14 amino acids. V dropped 7 bases and J dropped 3; count of bases not matched to a gene: 7. From germline, CDR1 is MNHNY and CDR2 SVGAGI (reference sequence). The chain's CDR3 is CASTPRRETDTQYF. CDR3 in DNA: TGTGCCAGCACCCCCCGGCGGGAGACAGATACGCAGTATTTT.

The genes are TRBV27 and TRBJ2-3, with D possibly TRBD2 on 6 matching bases. V lost 10 bases, J lost 0 bases, and 17 bases lay in between. The CDR3 has 15 residues. CDR1 and CDR2 from the germline V gene are MNHEY and SMNVEV (reference sequence). CDR3 nucleotide sequence: TGTGCCACCTCCCTACTAGCAGCTAGCACAGATACGCAGTATTTT. Its protein product is CATSLLAASTDTQYF.

The chain links TRBV12-5 to TRBJ2-2; 10 nucleotides match TRBD1. The trim removed 4 bases at V and 7 bases at J, leaving 6 bases unmatched. CDR3 length: 15 residues. Germline V gene lookup returns CDR1 LGHNT and CDR2 FRNRAP. CDR3 sequence (DNA): TGTGCTAGTGGTTCTCGGACAGGGGGACGCGGGGAGCTGTTTTTT. This codes for CASGSRTGGRGELFF.

The chain recombines TRBV4-1 with TRBJ1-5, with 10 nucleotides matching TRBD1. V gave up 1 base and J gave up 10 bases; unmatched junction bases: 7. The CDR3 consists of 15 residues. The germline CDR1 and CDR2 sequences are MGHRA and YSYEKL. For the CDR3, the DNA is TGCGCCAGCAGCCAAGTGGGGACAGGGGTGCACCCCCAGCATTTT. This sequence encodes CASSQVGTGVHPQHF.

V gene TRBV5-1 combines with J gene TRBJ2-7; D is undetermined. The V end lost 4 bases, the J end lost 0 bases, and 17 bases lay between the germline ends. CDR1 is SGHRS and CDR2 is YFSETQ in the germline V gene. The CDR3 has 16 residues. The CDR3 DNA follows: TGCGCCAGCAGCCTAGAGTCCCCCATGAGCTCCTACGAGCAGTACTTC. This gives the protein CASSLESPMSSYEQYF.

The chain joins TRBV28 to TRBJ2-1; TRBD1 matches 10 bases. J gave up 6 bases and V 8 bases, and 7 bases lay outside the gene matches. Germline CDR1 reads MDHEN; CDR2 reads SYDVKM. The CDR3 runs to 14 residues. As DNA, the CDR3 is TGTGCCAGCTGGGACAGGGGTAAGGGCAATGAGCAGTTCTTC. Amino acid sequence: CASWDRGKGNEQFF.

The chain carries TRBV28 and TRBJ2-3, with 7 bases identical to TRBD2. The CDR3 is 14 residues long. Germline V gene lookup returns CDR1 MDHEN and CDR2 SYDVKM. J lost 5 bases, V lost 11 bases, and 13 bases had no gene match. The chain's CDR3 is CAALGLAEGDTQYF. The DNA of the CDR3 is TGTGCCGCACTGGGGCTAGCGGAAGGAGATACGCAGTATTTT.

The chain uses TRBV7-3 and TRBJ1-3, with D hard to call. The CDR3 extends over 13 amino acids. Germline assignment: CDR1 SGHTA and CDR2 FQGTGA. V lost 5 bases to trimming and J lost 3 bases, with 8 bases between them. The CDR3, as DNA: TGTGCCAGCAGCCCGACTCTTGGAAACACCATATATTTT. Translating it yields CASSPTLGNTIYF.